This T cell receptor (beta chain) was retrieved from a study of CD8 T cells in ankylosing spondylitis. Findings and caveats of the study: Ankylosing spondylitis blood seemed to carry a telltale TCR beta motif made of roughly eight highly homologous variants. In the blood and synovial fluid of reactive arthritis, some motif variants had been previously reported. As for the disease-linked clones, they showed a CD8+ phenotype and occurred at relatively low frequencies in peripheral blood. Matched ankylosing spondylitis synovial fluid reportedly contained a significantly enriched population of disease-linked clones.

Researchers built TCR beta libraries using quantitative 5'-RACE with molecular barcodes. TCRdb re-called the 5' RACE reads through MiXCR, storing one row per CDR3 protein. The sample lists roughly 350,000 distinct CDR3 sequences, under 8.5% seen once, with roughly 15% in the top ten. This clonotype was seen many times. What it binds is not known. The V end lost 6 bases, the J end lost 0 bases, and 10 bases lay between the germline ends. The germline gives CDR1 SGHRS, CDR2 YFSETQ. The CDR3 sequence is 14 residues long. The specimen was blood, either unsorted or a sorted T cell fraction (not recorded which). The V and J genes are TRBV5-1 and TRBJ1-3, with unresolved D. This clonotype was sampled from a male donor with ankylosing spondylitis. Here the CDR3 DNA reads TGCGCCAGCAAGAATCCCAGCTCTGGAAACACCATATATTTT. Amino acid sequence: CASKNPSSGNTIYF. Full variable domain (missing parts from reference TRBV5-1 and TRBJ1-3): KAGVTQTPRYLIKTRGQQVTLSCSPISGHRSVSWYQQTPGQGLQFLFEYFSETQRNKGNFPGRFSGRQFSNSRSEMNVSTLELGDSALYLCASKNPSSGNTIYFGEGSWLTVV.